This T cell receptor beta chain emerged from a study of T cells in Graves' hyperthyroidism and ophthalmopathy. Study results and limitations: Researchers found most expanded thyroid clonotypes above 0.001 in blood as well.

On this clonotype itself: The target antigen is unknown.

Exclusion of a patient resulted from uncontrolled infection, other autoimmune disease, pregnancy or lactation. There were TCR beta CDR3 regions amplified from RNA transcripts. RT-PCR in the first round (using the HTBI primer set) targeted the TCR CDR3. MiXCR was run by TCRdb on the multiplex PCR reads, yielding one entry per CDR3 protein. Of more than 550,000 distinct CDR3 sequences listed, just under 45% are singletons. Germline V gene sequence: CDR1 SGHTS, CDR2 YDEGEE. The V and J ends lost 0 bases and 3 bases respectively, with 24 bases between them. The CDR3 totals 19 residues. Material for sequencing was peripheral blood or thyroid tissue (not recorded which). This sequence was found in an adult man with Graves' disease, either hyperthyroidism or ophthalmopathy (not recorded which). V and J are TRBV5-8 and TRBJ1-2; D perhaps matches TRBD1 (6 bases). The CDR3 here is CASSLEFLGKTGHYYGYTF. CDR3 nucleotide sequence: TGTGCCAGCAGCTTGGAGTTTTTGGGGAAGACAGGCCACTACTATGGCTACACCTTC.